Below, 3 T cell receptor beta chains from the same sample are listed, as sequenced in a study of radiation and T cells in renal cell carcinoma. The assay was immunoSEQ multiplex PCR, and TCRdb's table has in-frame clones only and misses some. The table lists tens of thousands of clones, 82% of them singletons. Time point specified: baseline pretreatment blood. Specified treatment: 15 Gy SBRT to primary tumor, nephrectomy 4 weeks later. Sequencing was performed on blood, taken from a patient whose treatment included radiotherapy and nephrectomy. All receptors come from a man in his 60s with renal cell carcinoma.

This chain uses TRBV13 with TRBJ2-4, with 16 bases aligning to TRBD2. Per the germline V gene, CDR1 is PRHDT and CDR2 is FYEKMQ (reference sequence). V shed 2 bases, J shed 0 bases, and the junction held 7 bases outside the gene matches. This CDR3 spans 20 amino acids. As DNA, the CDR3 is TGTGCCAGCAGCTTACTCGGGACTAGCGGGAGGGCCCCAGCCAAAAACATTCAGTACTTC. Its protein is CASSLLGTSGRAPAKNIQYF.

J is TRBJ2-7 and V is TRBV20-1; the match to TRBD2 covers 7 bases. In germline, CDR1 is DFQATT, CDR2 SNEGSKA (reference sequence). V lost 4 bases to trimming and J lost 6 bases; unmatched junction nucleotides: 3. The CDR3 length is 11 residues. The CDR3 region is CSATERGEQYF. CDR3 bases: TGCAGTGCTACCGAGCGGGGCGAGCAGTACTTC.

The CDR3 region has the DNA TGTGCCAGCGGTAACCGCGGAGTAAGGGTTTACGAGCAGTACTTC. Its protein product is CASGNRGVRVYEQYF. The gene calls are TRBV6-5 and TRBJ2-7; D gene uncertain. The CDR3 totals 15 residues. With 8 bases removed from V and 4 bases from J, the gap between germline ends came to 21 bases. CDR1 and CDR2 (germline): MNHEY, SVGAGI.